The rows below give T cell receptor beta chains drawn from one sample of a study of blood T cell repertoires in COVID-19. Sequenced by immunoSEQ multiplex PCR; TCRdb stores in-frame clones only, minus some. Among 300,000 to 400,000 clones, 85% to 90% were seen once, and the ten largest hold 6% to 8%. Sample: peripheral blood. These TCRs come from a woman aged 70-85 years with COVID-19, enrolled during active disease. Each CDR3 is given with its conserved first and last residue. Fields, in order: V gene, clone size, J gene, D gene, CDR3 protein, CDR3 DNA. A D gene is named only where the DNA matches it firmly. Some rows mark clone size as missing; the rest say once, few, many or name a class of expanded clone.

>TRBV30|NA|TRBJ2-2|NA
CAWSVADYTGELFF
TGTGCCTGGAGTGTAGCCGATTACACCGGGGAGCTGTTTTTT
>TRBV2|NA|TRBJ2-3|TRBD1
CASSDPGTVNTDTQYF
TGTGCCAGCAGTGACCCGGGGACAGTGAACACAGATACGCAGTATTTT
>TRBV6-5|NA|TRBJ1-3|TRBD1
CASSLDRAGNTIYF
TGTGCCAGCAGTTTGGACAGGGCTGGAAACACCATATATTTT
>TRBV7-9|NA|TRBJ1-1|TRBD1
CASSSRTGDTEAFF
TGTGCCAGCAGCTCCCGGACAGGGGACACTGAAGCTTTCTTT
>TRBV19|few|TRBJ1-1|TRBD1
CASTQGAGNTEAFF
TGTGCCAGTACACAGGGGGCAGGGAACACTGAAGCTTTCTTT
>TRBV2|NA|TRBJ2-3|TRBD2
CASSEEIAGGLDTQYF
TGTGCCAGCAGTGAAGAAATAGCGGGGGGGTTAGATACGCAGTATTTT
>TRBV5-4|NA|TRBJ1-2|TRBD1
CASSWDRNYGYTF
TGTGCCAGCAGCTGGGACAGAAACTATGGCTACACCTTC
>TRBV5-1|NA|TRBJ1-1|NA
CASSSEGRTEAFF
TGCGCCAGCAGCTCGGAGGGCCGCACTGAAGCTTTCTTT
>TRBV18|NA|TRBJ1-6|NA
CASSPQQENYNSPLHF
TGTGCCAGCTCACCACAACAGGAAAACTATAATTCACCCCTCCACTTT
>TRBV7-2|NA|TRBJ2-1|TRBD2
CASSSLGLAGGSEQFF
TGTGCCAGCAGCTCCTTAGGACTAGCGGGGGGGTCGGAGCAGTTCTTC
>TRBV2|NA|TRBJ2-5|NA
CASRHDGLQETQYF
TGTGCCAGCAGGCACGACGGACTACAAGAGACCCAGTACTTC
>TRBV5-3|NA|TRBJ1-1|NA
CARIEGGNTEAFF
TGTGCCAGAATTGAGGGAGGGAACACTGAAGCTTTCTTT
>TRBV6-5|NA|TRBJ2-5|TRBD1
CASSHGQGASETQYF
TGTGCCAGCAGTCATGGACAGGGGGCATCAGAGACCCAGTACTTC
>TRBV12-5|few|TRBJ2-2|NA
CASGRWDTNTGELFF
TGTGCTAGTGGCCGTTGGGACACTAACACCGGGGAGCTGTTTTTT
>TRBV6-5|NA|TRBJ1-5|NA
CASTRGMSNQPQHF
TGTGCCAGCACAAGGGGGATGAGCAATCAGCCCCAGCATTTT
>TRBV19|NA|TRBJ1-2|NA
CASKWSGNNYGYTF
TGTGCCAGTAAGTGGTCAGGGAACAACTATGGCTACACCTTC
>TRBV5-1|NA|TRBJ2-1|NA
CASSFNGRGLNEQFF
TGCGCCAGCAGCTTTAACGGAAGAGGGCTCAATGAGCAGTTCTTC
>TRBV18|NA|TRBJ1-1|TRBD1
CASSPGQDEAFF
TGTGCCAGCTCACCCGGACAGGATGAAGCTTTCTTT
>TRBV30|NA|TRBJ2-2|TRBD1
CAWGTGQGTGELFF
TGTGCCTGGGGGACGGGACAGGGCACCGGGGAGCTGTTTTTT
>TRBV5-6|NA|TRBJ1-6|NA
CASSTTRGNSPLHF
TGTGCCAGCAGCACCACACGGGGGAATTCACCCCTCCACTTT
>TRBV5-8|once|TRBJ1-3|NA
CASSLGQGTGNTIYF
TGTGCCAGCAGCTTGGGGCAGGGGACTGGAAACACCATATATTTT
>TRBV4-3|once|TRBJ2-3|NA
CASSAGSTDTQYF
TGCGCCAGCAGCGCAGGTAGCACAGATACGCAGTATTTT
>TRBV30|few|TRBJ1-5|NA
CAWSKGDNQPQHF
TGTGCCTGGAGTAAGGGGGACAATCAGCCCCAGCATTTT
>TRBV23-1|NA|TRBJ2-7|NA
CASSFRVSNYEQYF
TGCGCCAGCAGTTTCCGGGTATCAAACTACGAGCAGTACTTC